This record concerns one TCR beta chain sequence. Using immunoSEQ multiplex PCR, the repertoire was profiled, and TCRdb retains in-frame clones only, with some absent. This sample has about 270,000 clones, with roughly 90% found just once. The sample comes from a study of blood T cell repertoires in COVID-19. As for the study in general: Both acute and convalescent COVID-19 samples were obtained from the United States, Italy and Spain.

Germline CDR1 is SGHNT and CDR2 is YENEEA. V lost 5 bases and J lost 4; bases outside the gene matches: 3. The CDR3 is made up of 13 amino acids. What was sequenced was PBMCs or T cells enriched from blood (not recorded which). This chain uses TRBV11-3 with TRBJ1-1; TRBD1 agrees at 8 bases. This TCR was recovered from a man aged 40-55 years who had been exposed to COVID-19. The CDR3 loop is CASSDRGRTEAFF. The CDR3 region has the DNA TGTGCCAGCAGCGACAGGGGACGCACTGAAGCTTTCTTT.